This T cell receptor (beta chain) was documented in a study of blood T cell repertoires in COVID-19. The overall study: Specimens from acute and convalescent COVID-19 originated in the United States, Italy and Spain. In each case, the material was cDNA or gDNA derived from T cells, B-cell-depleted T cells, or PBMCs.

The ends were cut back, 5 bases at V and 9 bases at J, with 17 bases in the middle. Germline V lookup: CDR1 SGHTA, CDR2 FQGNSA. CDR3 length equals 15 residues. Authors' analysis steps: Reference gene primer amplification gave estimated nucleated cell counts. Repertoires were generated with immunoSEQ multiplex PCR, while TCRdb's copy carries only in-frame clones and drops some. The V and J calls and clone size come from that table; D and trimming were worked out from the DNA. The data show about 120,000 clones, with roughly nine tenths seen just once and around 30% held by the top ten. This clonotype was sampled from a man aged 70-80 years with active or convalescent COVID-19. This chain links TRBV7-2 with TRBJ1-6, with a possible D match to TRBD1 (5 bases). Material: peripheral blood. CDR3 bases: TGTGCCAGCAGCATAGGGGACTTATCGGGTTCACCCCTCCACTTT. It encodes CASSIGDLSGSPLHF.